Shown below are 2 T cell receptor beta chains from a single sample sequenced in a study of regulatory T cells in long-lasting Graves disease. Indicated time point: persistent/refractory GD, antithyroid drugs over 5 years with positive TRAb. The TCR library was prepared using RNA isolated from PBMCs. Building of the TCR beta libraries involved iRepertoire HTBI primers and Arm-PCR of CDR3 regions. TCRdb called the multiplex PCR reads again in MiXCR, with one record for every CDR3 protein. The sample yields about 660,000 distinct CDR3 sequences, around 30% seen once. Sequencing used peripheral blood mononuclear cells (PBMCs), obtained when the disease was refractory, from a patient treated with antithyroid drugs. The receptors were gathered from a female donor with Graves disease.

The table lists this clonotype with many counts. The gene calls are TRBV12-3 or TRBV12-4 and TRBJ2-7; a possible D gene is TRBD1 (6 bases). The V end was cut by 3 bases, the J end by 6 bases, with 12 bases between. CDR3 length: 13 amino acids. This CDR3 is CASSFRGSGEQYF. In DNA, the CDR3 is TGTGCCAGCAGTTTTAGGGGGAGCGGCGAGCAGTACTTC.

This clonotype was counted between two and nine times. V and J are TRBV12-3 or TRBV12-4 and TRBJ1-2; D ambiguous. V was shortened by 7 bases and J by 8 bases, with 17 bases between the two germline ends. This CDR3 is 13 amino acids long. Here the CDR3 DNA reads TGTGCCAGCAATTCCCGCGGTCTCGAGGGCTACACCTTC. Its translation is CASNSRGLEGYTF.